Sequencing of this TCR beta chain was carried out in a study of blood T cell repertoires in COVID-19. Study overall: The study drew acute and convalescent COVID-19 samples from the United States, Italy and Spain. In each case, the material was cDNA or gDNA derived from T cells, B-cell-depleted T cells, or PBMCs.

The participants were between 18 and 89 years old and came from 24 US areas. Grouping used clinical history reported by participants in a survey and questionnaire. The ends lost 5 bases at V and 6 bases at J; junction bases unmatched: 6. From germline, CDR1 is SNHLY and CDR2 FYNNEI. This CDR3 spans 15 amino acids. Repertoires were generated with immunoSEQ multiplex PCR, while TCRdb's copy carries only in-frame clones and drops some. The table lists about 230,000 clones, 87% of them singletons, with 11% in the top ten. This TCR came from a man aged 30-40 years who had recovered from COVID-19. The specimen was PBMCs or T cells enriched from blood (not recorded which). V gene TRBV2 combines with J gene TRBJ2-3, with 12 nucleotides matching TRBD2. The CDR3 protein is CASSPRLAGADTQYF. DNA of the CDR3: TGTGCCAGCAGTCCGCGACTAGCGGGAGCGGATACGCAGTATTTT.